The 30 T cell receptor beta chains below all came from one sample that was sequenced in a study of T cells expressing NK-cell markers. From the 5' RACE reads, TCRdb lists one entry per CDR3 protein and no DNA. Listed are a few hundred thousand distinct CDR3 sequences; 3.5% to 4.5% falls within the top ten. Sequenced sample: blood T cells: a sorted CD56 or NKG2C T cell subset, CD4+ or CD8+ T cells, or bulk PBMC T cells (not recorded which). The receptors stem from a man younger than 35 in good health.

The chain has TRBV5-8 and TRBJ2-1; TCRdb names TRBD1, which stays unverified in the absence of DNA. Germline V gives CDR1 SGHTS, CDR2 YDEGEE. The CDR3 sequence is 15 residues long. CDR3 loop: CASCLGQGAYNEQFF.

V usage is TRBV6-2 or TRBV6-3 and J usage is TRBJ2-7; TCRdb's D call, TRBD2, is unchecked because there is no DNA. The CDR3 has 14 amino acids. The germline gives CDR1 MNHEY, CDR2 SVGEGT. CDR3 region: CASSRTSGPYEQYF.

V is TRBV6-1 and J is TRBJ2-7. The length of the CDR3 is 13 residues. Looked up from germline, CDR1 is MNHNS and CDR2 is SASEGT. CDR3 amino acids: CASSRVGVYEQYF.

The rearrangement joins TRBV29-1 to TRBJ2-5; the D gene TCRdb calls, TRBD2, cannot be checked with no DNA. The germline gives CDR1 SQVTM, CDR2 ANQGSEA. The CDR3 runs to 15 residues. CDR3 region: CSVEKGSGRGETQYF.

V usage is TRBV20-1 and J usage is TRBJ1-5; there is no DNA to check the TCRdb D call of TRBD1. There are 13 residues in the CDR3. Germline values: CDR1 DFQATT, CDR2 SNEGSKA (reference sequence). The CDR3: CSALGQDNQPQHF.

The chain uses TRBV7-9 and TRBJ2-3. The CDR3 covers 13 residues. Germline CDR1 reads SEHNR; CDR2 reads FQNEAQ (reference sequence). The CDR3 protein is CASSPTPTNTQYF.

The chain has TRBV11-2 and TRBJ2-4; checking the TCRdb D call of TRBD2 is not possible without DNA. The CDR3 is 17 residues long. The germline V gene encodes CDR1 SGHAT and CDR2 FQNNGV. CDR3 amino acids: CASSLDGGRLAKNIQYF.

The J gene is TRBJ2-1, the V gene TRBV7-8; TCRdb returns TRBD2, unconfirmable since there is no DNA. CDR3 length equals 16 residues. Germline values: CDR1 SGHVS, CDR2 FQNEAQ. This chain's CDR3 is CASSSRDYPLYNEQFF.

V gene TRBV12-3 or TRBV12-4 combines with J gene TRBJ2-5. The CDR3 runs to 13 residues. The CDR3 here is CASMWQNQETQYF.

V is TRBV4-1 and J is TRBJ1-3; checking the TCRdb D call of TRBD1 is not possible without DNA. From germline, CDR1 is MGHRA and CDR2 YSYEKL. The CDR3 runs 17 residues. The CDR3 sequence is CASSPIEGRGSGNTIYF.

The J gene is TRBJ2-1, the V gene TRBV20-1; TCRdb names TRBD2, which stays unverified in the absence of DNA. Per the germline V gene, CDR1 is DFQATT and CDR2 is SNEGSKA (reference sequence). The CDR3 spans 15 residues. The CDR3 sequence: CSARDGGGMANEQFF.

The V gene is TRBV4-1, the J gene TRBJ2-5; TCRdb proposes TRBD2, but this gene call is untestable without DNA. The CDR3 covers 17 residues. Per the germline V gene, CDR1 is MGHRA and CDR2 is YSYEKL. The CDR3 loop reads CASSPKGLAGVEETQYF.

The chain has TRBV20-1 and TRBJ2-1; TCRdb's D gene call, TRBD1, goes unchecked for lack of DNA. The germline CDR1 and CDR2 sequences are DFQATT and SNEGSKA (reference sequence). This CDR3 contains 13 residues. The CDR3 loop reads CSARGGSLREQFF.

The chain recombines TRBV12-5 with TRBJ2-3. Germline lookup yields CDR1 LGHNT and CDR2 FRNRAP. This CDR3 has 11 residues. CDR3 in amino acids: CASGLIDTQYF.

The chain is built from TRBV2 and TRBJ2-3; the D call from TCRdb, TRBD2, cannot be confirmed without DNA. Looked up from germline, CDR1 is SNHLY and CDR2 is FYNNEI. The CDR3 covers 15 residues. This CDR3 is CASILEAADTDTQYF.

The chain carries TRBV6-2 or TRBV6-3 and TRBJ2-7; the TCRdb D gene call, TRBD2, has no DNA to confirm it. Germline V lookup: CDR1 MNHEY, CDR2 SVGEGT. The CDR3 sequence is 15 residues long. CDR3 sequence reads: CASSYSIGLSAEQYF.

This chain connects TRBV28 to TRBJ2-5; TCRdb selects TRBD1, and the lack of DNA leaves this call unchecked. Germline V CDR1 and CDR2: MDHEN, SYDVKM. This CDR3 is 15 amino acids long. The CDR3 region is CASSPGDRVQETQYF.

J is TRBJ2-3 and V is TRBV20-1; the D call of TRBD2 rests on TCRdb alone, since no DNA is present to check it. Germline loops: CDR1 DFQATT, CDR2 SNEGSKA (reference sequence). The CDR3 sequence is 20 residues long. CDR3 protein: CSARGPGLAGGRPSTDTQYF.

The rearrangement joins TRBV11-2 to TRBJ2-1; checking the TCRdb D call of TRBD1 is not possible without DNA. The germline V gene has CDR1 SGHAT and CDR2 FQNNGV. The CDR3 is 14 residues long. The CDR3 spells CASSSGATYNEQFF.

The chain's CDR3 is CASSPGQGAAGANVLTF. This chain links TRBV5-1 with TRBJ2-6; the D gene TCRdb calls, TRBD1, cannot be checked with no DNA. Germline lookup yields CDR1 SGHRS and CDR2 YFSETQ. This CDR3 has 17 amino acids.

The genes are TRBV12-3 or TRBV12-4 and TRBJ1-4; as DNA is missing, the TRBD1 call by TCRdb cannot be tested. The CDR3 has 14 amino acids. CDR3 in amino acids: CASSRDRGQEKLFF.

This chain links TRBV2 with TRBJ2-1; the TCRdb D gene call, TRBD2, has no DNA to confirm it. Germline V CDR1 and CDR2: SNHLY, FYNNEI. The CDR3 has 15 amino acids. The CDR3 region is CASKKGTSGSNEQFF. The full variable domain, its missing parts supplied by reference TRBV2 and TRBJ2-1, is EPEVTQTPSHQVTQMGQEVILRCVPISNHLYFYWYRQILGQKVEFLVSFYNNEISEKSEIFDDQFSVERPDGSNFTLKIRSTKLEDSAMYFCASKKGTSGSNEQFFGPGTRLTVL.

The chain recombines TRBV15 with TRBJ2-1; there is no DNA to check the TCRdb D call of TRBD1. The CDR3 covers 11 residues. Germline loops: CDR1 LNHNV, CDR2 YYDKDF (reference sequence). The CDR3 protein is CATSGGGPAVF.

The chain joins TRBV6-5 to TRBJ2-5. CDR3 size: 16 residues. Germline V lookup: CDR1 MNHEY, CDR2 SVGAGI. The CDR3 region is CASSYGVGSKFETQYF.

CDR3 region: CASSLRAKYNEQFF. V and J are TRBV7-9 and TRBJ2-1. There are 14 residues in the CDR3. Germline values: CDR1 SEHNR, CDR2 FQNEAQ (reference sequence).

This chain links TRBV7-9 with TRBJ2-3. The CDR3 is made up of 12 amino acids. The germline V gene has CDR1 SEHNR and CDR2 FQNEAQ (reference sequence). CDR3 in amino acids: CASRGGLDTQYF. The whole variable domain, remainder taken from reference TRBV7-9 and TRBJ2-3, is DTGVSQNPRHKITKRGQNVTFRCDPISEHNRLYWYRQTLGQGPEFLTYFQNEAQLEKSRLLSDRFSAERPKGSFSTLEIQRTEQGDSAMYLCASRGGLDTQYFGPGTRLTVL.

The chain combines TRBV5-1 with TRBJ1-2; TCRdb outputs TRBD1, but without DNA this stays unchecked. CDR1 SGHRS and CDR2 YFSETQ come from the germline V gene. There are 15 residues in the CDR3. Here the CDR3 reads CASSVSTGDHYGYTF.

The rearrangement joins TRBV7-2 to TRBJ2-1; TCRdb selects TRBD2, and the lack of DNA leaves this call unchecked. Germline-derived CDR1 and CDR2 are SGHTA and FQGNSA. CDR3 length equals 17 residues. CDR3 amino acids: CASSSGLAGGPVGEQFF.

V and J are TRBV5-6 and TRBJ1-5; TCRdb indicates TRBD1, and absent DNA this call remains unverified. Germline V gives CDR1 SGHDT, CDR2 YYEEEE. CDR3 size: 15 residues. The CDR3 region is CASSLSPSLGQPQHF.

The chain employs TRBV7-9 and TRBJ1-6; lacking DNA, the TRBD1 call made by TCRdb goes unchecked. The CDR3 contains 17 residues. CDR1 and CDR2 from the germline V gene are SEHNR and FQNEAQ (reference sequence). The CDR3 reads CASSLALGTGFNSPLHF.